This T cell receptor beta chain was identified during a study of T cell responses to AZD1222 COVID-19 vaccine. Study-level results: Samples come after the peak T cell response, not at day 14.

Sequenced by immunoSEQ multiplex PCR; TCRdb stores in-frame clones only, minus some. The sample holds more than 95,000 clones, 87% seen once. Worth noting for this clone: Its cognate antigen is unknown.

The sample consisted of peripheral blood, taken on day 0 of AZD1222 vaccination. This clonotype originated in an adult in good health.

The CDR3 DNA sequence: TGTGCCAGCAGCCAGACCAGGGAGCTGTTTTTT. Amino acid sequence: CASSQTRELFF. This chain links TRBV25-1 with TRBJ2-2; unclear D gene. Germline CDR1 MGHDK, CDR2 SYGVNS. V was cut by 6 bases and J by 9 bases, with 8 bases left in between. The CDR3 length is 11 residues.